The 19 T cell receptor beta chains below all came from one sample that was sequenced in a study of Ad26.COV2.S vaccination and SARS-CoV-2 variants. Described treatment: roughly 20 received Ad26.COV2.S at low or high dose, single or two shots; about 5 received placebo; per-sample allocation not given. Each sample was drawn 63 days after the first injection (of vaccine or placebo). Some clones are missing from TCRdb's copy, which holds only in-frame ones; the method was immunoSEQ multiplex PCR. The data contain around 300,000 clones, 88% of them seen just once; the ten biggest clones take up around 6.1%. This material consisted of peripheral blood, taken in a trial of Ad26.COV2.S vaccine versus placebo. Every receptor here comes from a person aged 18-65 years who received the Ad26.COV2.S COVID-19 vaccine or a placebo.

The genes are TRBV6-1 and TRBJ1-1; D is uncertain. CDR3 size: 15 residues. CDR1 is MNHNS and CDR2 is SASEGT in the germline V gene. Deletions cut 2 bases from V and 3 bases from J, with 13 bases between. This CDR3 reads CASSETPQAHTEAFF. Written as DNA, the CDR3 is TGTGCCAGCAGTGAAACCCCGCAGGCTCACACTGAAGCTTTCTTT.

The CDR3 DNA follows: TGTGCCTGGAGTGTAATGGGGAATCCTGGAAACACCATATATTTT. It yields the protein CAWSVMGNPGNTIYF. The chain carries TRBV30 and TRBJ1-3; no clear D gene. Per the germline V gene, CDR1 is GTSNPN and CDR2 is SVGIG (reference sequence). Trimming pared 0 bases from V and 2 bases from J, leaving 11 bases between. CDR3 length: 15 amino acids. Full variable domain (remainder filled in from reference TRBV30 and TRBJ1-3): SQTIHQWPATLVQPVGSPLSLECTVEGTSNPNLYWYRQAAGRGLQLLFYSVGIGQISSEVPQNLSASRPQDRQFILSSKKLLLSDSGFYLCAWSVMGNPGNTIYFGEGSWLTVV.

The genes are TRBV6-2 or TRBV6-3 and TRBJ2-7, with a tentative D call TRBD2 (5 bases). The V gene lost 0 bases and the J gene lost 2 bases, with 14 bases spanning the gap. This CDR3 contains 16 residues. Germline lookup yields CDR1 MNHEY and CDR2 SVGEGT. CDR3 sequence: CASSYSSRATPYEQYF. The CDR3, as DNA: TGTGCCAGCAGTTACTCTTCGAGGGCGACGCCCTACGAGCAGTACTTC.

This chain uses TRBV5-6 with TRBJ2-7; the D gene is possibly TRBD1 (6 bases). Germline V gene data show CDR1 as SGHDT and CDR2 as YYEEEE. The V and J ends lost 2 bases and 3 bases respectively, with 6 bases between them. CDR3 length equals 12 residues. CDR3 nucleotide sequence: TGTGCCAGCAGCTTACAGGGCTACGAGCAGTACTTC. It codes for CASSLQGYEQYF.

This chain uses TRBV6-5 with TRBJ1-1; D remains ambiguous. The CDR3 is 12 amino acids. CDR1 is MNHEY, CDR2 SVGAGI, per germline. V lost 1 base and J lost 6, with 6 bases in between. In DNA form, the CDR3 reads TGTGCCAGCAGTTACTTCACCTCTGAAGCTTTCTTT. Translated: CASSYFTSEAFF.

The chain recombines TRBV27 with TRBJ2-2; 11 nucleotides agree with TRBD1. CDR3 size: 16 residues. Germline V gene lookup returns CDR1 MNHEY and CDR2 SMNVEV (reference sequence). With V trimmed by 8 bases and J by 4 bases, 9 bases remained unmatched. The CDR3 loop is CASGSGTGGTTGELFF. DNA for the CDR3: TGTGCCAGCGGATCCGGGACAGGGGGGACCACCGGGGAGCTGTTTTTT.

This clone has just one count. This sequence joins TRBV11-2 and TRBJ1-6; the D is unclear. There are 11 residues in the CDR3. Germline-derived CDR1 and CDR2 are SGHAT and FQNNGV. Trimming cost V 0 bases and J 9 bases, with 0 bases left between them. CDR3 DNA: TGTGCCAGCAGCTTAGATTCACCCCTCCACTTT. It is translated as CASSLDSPLHF.

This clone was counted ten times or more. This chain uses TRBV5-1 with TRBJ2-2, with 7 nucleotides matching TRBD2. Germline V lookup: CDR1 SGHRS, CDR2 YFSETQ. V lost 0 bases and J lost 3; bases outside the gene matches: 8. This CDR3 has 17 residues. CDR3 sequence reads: CASSLGPASGHTGELFF. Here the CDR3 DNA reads TGCGCCAGCAGCTTGGGCCCGGCTAGCGGACACACCGGGGAGCTGTTTTTT. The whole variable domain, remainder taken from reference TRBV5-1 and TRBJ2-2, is KAGVTQTPRYLIKTRGQQVTLSCSPISGHRSVSWYQQTPGQGLQFLFEYFSETQRNKGNFPGRFSGRQFSNSRSEMNVSTLELGDSALYLCASSLGPASGHTGELFFGEGSRLTVL.

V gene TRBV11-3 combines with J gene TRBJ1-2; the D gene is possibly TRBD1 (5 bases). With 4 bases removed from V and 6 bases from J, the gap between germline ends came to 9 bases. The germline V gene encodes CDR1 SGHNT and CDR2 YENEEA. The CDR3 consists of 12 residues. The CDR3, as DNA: TGTGCCAGCAGCTCCGGGGGGGATGGCTACACCTTC. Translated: CASSSGGDGYTF.

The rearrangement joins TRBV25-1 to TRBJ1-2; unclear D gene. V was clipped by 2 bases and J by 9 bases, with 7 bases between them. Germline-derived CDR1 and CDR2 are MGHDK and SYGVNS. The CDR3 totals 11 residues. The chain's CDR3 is CASSEGLSYTF. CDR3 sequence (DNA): TGTGCCAGCAGTGAAGGCCTAAGCTACACCTTC.

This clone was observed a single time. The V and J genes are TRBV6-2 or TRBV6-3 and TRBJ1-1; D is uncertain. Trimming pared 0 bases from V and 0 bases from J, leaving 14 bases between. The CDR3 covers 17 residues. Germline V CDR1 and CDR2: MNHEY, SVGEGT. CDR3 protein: CASSYSSRAPMNTEAFF. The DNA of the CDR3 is TGTGCCAGCAGTTACTCGTCGAGGGCGCCTATGAACACTGAAGCTTTCTTT.

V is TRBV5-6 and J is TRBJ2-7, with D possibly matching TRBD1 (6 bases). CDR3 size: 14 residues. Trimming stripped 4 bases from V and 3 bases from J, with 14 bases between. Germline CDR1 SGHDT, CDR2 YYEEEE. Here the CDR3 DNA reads TGTGCCAGCAGCGCGACAGGAAAACTCTACGAGCAGTACTTC. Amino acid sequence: CASSATGKLYEQYF.

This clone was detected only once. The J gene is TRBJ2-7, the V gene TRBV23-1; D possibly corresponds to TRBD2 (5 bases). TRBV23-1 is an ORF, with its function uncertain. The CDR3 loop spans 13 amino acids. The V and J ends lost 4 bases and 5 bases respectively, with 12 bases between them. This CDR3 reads CASSLRTEDEQYF. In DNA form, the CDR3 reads TGCGCCAGCAGTCTCCGGACGGAGGACGAGCAGTACTTC.

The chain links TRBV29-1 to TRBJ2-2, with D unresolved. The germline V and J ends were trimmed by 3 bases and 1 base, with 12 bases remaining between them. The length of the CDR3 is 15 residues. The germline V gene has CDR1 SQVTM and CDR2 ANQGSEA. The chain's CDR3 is CSVDNPHQNTGELFF. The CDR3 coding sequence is TGCAGCGTTGATAACCCACACCAGAACACCGGGGAGCTGTTTTTT.

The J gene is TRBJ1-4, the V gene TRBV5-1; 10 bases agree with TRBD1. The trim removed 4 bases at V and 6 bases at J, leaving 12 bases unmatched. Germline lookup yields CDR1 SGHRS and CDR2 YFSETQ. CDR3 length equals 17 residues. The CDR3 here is CASSPGQGRRGYEKLFF. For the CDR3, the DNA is TGCGCCAGCAGCCCGGGACAGGGGCGACGGGGATATGAAAAACTGTTTTTT.

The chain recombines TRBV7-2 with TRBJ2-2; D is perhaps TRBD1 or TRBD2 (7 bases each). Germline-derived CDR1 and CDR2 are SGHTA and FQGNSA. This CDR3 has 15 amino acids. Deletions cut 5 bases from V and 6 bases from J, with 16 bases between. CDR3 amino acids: CASSQSTGRAGELFF. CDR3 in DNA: TGTGCCAGCAGCCAGTCGACAGGGAGGGCCGGGGAGCTGTTTTTT.

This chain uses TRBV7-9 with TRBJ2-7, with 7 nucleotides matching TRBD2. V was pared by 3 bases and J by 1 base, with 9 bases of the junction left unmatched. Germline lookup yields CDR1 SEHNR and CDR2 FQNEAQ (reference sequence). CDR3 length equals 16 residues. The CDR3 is CASSFPPGGTSYEQYF. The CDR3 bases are TGTGCCAGCAGCTTTCCCCCGGGGGGTACTTCCTACGAGCAGTACTTC.

The CDR3 DNA follows: TGTGCCACCAGTGACAGGGGGGGTTCGGAGACCCAGTACTTC. It is translated as CATSDRGGSETQYF. The chain carries TRBV24-1 and TRBJ2-5; either TRBD1 or TRBD2 may fit D (7 bases each). V lost 4 bases, J lost 5 bases, and 13 bases lay in between. The CDR3 contains 14 residues. The germline V gene encodes CDR1 KGHDR and CDR2 SFDVKD.

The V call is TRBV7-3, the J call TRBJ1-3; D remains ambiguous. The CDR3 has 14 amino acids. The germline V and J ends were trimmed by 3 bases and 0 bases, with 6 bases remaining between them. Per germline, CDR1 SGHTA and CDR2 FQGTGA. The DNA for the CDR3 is TGTGCCAGCAGCTTTACAAACTCTGGAAACACCATATATTTT. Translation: CASSFTNSGNTIYF.